A selection of T cell receptor beta chains follows, all from one sample in a study of blood T cell repertoires in COVID-19. Profiled with immunoSEQ multiplex PCR; TCRdb holds only in-frame clones, not every one. The table shows about 300,000 clones, with 80% to 90% occurring only once. The material sequenced was peripheral blood. The origin of the receptors is a woman aged 50 to 60 with COVID-19, enrolled during active disease. Each CDR3 is given without its conserved first and last residue. For some rows the clone size is stated as once, few or many, or as a class when expanded; others skip it.

>TRBJ1-2|-|TRBV6-5
ASRPQGLYYGYT
>TRBJ2-3|-|TRBV6-5
ASSYRTGATDTQY
>TRBJ2-7|-|TRBV3-1/TRBV3-2
ASSQVSYEQY
>TRBJ1-4|-|TRBV3-1/TRBV3-2
ASSRGTATNEKLF
>TRBJ2-3|-|TRBV9
ASSVGGLAGSTDTQY
>TRBJ2-3|-|TRBV11-3
ASSTGDRGSTDTQY
>TRBJ2-3|-|TRBV3-1/TRBV3-2
ASSQDAGGPTDTQY
>TRBJ1-3|-|TRBV10-2
ASSDPRSGLVSGNTIY
>TRBJ2-1|-|TRBV6-2/TRBV6-3
ASSQSGDPYNEQF
>TRBJ2-1|-|TRBV18
ASSPSGRDNEQF
>TRBJ1-1|-|TRBV11-3
ASSASGVTEAF
>TRBJ2-5|-|TRBV10-1
ASNAGLAGVLWMGETQY
>TRBJ1-2|few|TRBV11-2
ASSIGQLDGYT
>TRBJ2-1|-|TRBV6-1
ASSDIAGVSYNEQF
>TRBJ2-1|-|TRBV24-1
ATSISGRGSYNEQF
>TRBJ2-2|-|TRBV30
AWSVQGAGGELF
>TRBJ1-5|-|TRBV20-1
SASSNQPQH
>TRBJ1-6|-|TRBV11-3
ASSLRDRVASPLH
>TRBJ1-2|-|TRBV5-1
ASSPGQGSYGYT
>TRBJ2-1|-|TRBV9
ASSVVRISSYNEQF
>TRBJ2-5|once|TRBV24-1
ATSDSYQETQY
>TRBJ2-5|-|TRBV7-9
ASSRPRGTREAQY
>TRBJ2-2|-|TRBV9
ASSVEAQNTGELF
>TRBJ2-1|-|TRBV9
ASSVVGGQGYNEQF
>TRBJ1-2|-|TRBV20-1
SASRSNYGYT
>TRBJ2-1|-|TRBV7-2
ASSPDWINNEQF
>TRBJ2-3|-|TRBV19
ASSIGSYGEDTQY
>TRBJ2-3|-|TRBV10-1
ASSGGLAGMGTDTQY
>TRBJ1-2|-|TRBV2
ASMRGQGVYGYT
>TRBJ2-3|once|TRBV11-2
ASSLSRDTQY
>TRBJ1-3|-|TRBV19
ASRNPTGTGAEPNSGNTIY
>TRBJ1-5|-|TRBV18
ASSPPWREYQPQH
>TRBJ2-1|few|TRBV4-1
ASSQPPGHGSYYNEQF
>TRBJ2-5|-|TRBV6-5
ASSYSITADQETQY
>TRBJ2-1|-|TRBV27
ASSPGTSGSDEQF
>TRBJ1-1|-|TRBV5-1
ASSFLFGTGGTEAF
>TRBJ1-6|-|TRBV9
ASSGDRTNSPLH